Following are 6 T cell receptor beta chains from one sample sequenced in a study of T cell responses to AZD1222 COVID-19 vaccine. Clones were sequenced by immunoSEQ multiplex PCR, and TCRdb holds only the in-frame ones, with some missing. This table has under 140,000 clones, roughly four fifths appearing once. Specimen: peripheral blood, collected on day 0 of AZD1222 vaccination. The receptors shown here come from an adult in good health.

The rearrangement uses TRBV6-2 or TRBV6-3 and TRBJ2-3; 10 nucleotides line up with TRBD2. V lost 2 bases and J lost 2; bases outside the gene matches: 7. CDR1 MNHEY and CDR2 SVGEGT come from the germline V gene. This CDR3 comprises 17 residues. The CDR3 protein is CASSYGFSGRSTDTQYF. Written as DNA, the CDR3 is TGTGCCAGCAGTTACGGTTTTAGCGGGAGGTCCACAGATACGCAGTATTTT.

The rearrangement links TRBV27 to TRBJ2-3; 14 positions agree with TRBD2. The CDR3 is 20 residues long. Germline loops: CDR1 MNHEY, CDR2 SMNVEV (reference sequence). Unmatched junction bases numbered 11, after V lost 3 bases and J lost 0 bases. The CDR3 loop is CASSFLEGLAGAYSTDTQYF. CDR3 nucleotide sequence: TGTGCCAGCAGTTTCTTGGAGGGACTAGCGGGGGCATATAGCACAGATACGCAGTATTTT.

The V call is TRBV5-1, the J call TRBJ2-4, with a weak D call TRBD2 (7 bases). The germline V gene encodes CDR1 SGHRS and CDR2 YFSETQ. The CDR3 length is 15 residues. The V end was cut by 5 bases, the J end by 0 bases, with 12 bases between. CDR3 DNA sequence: TGCGCCAGCAGTTTAGGGGGGGTAGCCAAAAACATTCAGTACTTC. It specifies CASSLGGVAKNIQYF.

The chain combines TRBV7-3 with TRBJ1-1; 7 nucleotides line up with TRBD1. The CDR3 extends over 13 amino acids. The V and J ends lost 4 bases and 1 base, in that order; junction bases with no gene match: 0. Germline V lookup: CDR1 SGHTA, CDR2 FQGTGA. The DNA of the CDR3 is TGTGCCAGCAGCTGGACAGGGAACACTGAAGCTTTCTTT. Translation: CASSWTGNTEAFF.

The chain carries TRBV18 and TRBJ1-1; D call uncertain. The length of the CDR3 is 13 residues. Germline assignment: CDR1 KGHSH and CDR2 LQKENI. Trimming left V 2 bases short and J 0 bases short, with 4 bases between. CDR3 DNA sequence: TGTGCCAGCTCACCAGCCTTGAACACTGAAGCTTTCTTT. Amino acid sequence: CASSPALNTEAFF.

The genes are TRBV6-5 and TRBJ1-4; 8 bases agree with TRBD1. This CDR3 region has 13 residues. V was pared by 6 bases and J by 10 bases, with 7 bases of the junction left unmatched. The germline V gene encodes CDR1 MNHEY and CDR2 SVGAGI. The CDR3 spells CASSPDREGKLFF. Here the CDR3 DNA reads TGTGCCAGCAGCCCGGACAGGGAGGGAAAACTGTTTTTT.